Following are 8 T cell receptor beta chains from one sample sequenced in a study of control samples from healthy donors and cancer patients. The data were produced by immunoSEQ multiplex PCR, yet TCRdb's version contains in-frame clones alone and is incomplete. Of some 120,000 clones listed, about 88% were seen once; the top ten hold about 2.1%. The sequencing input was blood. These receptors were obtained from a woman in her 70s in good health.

CDR3 amino acids: CATRQASLGYGYTF. The CDR3 DNA sequence: TGTGCCACAAGACAGGCATCCTTGGGGTATGGCTACACCTTC. The chain couples TRBV6-5 to TRBJ1-2; maybe TRBD1 (6 bases). Germline-derived CDR1 and CDR2 are MNHEY and SVGAGI. The V and J ends lost 10 bases and 5 bases respectively, with 20 bases between them. The CDR3 length is 14 residues.

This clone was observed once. The CDR3 sequence is CASSLNRAAPYEQYF. CDR3 nucleotide sequence: TGTGCCAGCAGCTTAAACCGGGCAGCTCCCTACGAGCAGTACTTC. V usage is TRBV7-3 and J usage is TRBJ2-7; no clear D. Per germline, CDR1 SGHTA and CDR2 FQGTGA. The CDR3 has 15 residues. V was trimmed by 1 base and J by 2 bases, leaving 12 bases between them.

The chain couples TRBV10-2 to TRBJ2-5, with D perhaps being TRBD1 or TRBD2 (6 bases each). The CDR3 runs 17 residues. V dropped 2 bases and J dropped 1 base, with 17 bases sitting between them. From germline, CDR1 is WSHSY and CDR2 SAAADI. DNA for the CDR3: TGCGCCAGCAGTGAGGCAGCACTTACGGGGGCCCAAGAGACCCAGTACTTC. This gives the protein CASSEAALTGAQETQYF.

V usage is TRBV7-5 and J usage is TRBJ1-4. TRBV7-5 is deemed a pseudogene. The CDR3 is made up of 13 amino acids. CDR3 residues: CARSPSGVGGLFF. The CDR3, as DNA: TGTGCCAGAAGCCCCAGTGGGGTTGGGGGACTGTTTTTT.

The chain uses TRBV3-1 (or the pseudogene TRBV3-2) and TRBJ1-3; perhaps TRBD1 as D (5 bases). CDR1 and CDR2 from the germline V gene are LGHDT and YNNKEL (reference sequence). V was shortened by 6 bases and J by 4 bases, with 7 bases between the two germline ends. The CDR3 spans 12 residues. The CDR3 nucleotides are TGTGCCAGCAGTTGGGGGGGAAACACCATATATTTT. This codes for CASSWGGNTIYF.

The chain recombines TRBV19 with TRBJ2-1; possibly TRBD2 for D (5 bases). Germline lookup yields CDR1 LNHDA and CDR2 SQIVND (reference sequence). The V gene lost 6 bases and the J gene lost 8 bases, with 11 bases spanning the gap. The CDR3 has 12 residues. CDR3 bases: TGTGCCAGTAGATCTTCCGGGGATGAGCAGTTCTTC. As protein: CASRSSGDEQFF.

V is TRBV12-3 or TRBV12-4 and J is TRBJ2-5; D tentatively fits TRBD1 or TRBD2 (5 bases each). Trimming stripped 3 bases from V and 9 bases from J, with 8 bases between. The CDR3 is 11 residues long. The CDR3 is CASSLLGAQYF. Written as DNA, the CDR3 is TGTGCCAGCAGTTTGTTGGGGGCCCAGTACTTC.

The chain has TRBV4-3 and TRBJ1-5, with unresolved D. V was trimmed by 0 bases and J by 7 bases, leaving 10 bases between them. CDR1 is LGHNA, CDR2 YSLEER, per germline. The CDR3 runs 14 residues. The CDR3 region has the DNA TGCGCCAGCAGCCAAGATGGAGGGAACCAGCCCCAGCATTTT. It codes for CASSQDGGNQPQHF.